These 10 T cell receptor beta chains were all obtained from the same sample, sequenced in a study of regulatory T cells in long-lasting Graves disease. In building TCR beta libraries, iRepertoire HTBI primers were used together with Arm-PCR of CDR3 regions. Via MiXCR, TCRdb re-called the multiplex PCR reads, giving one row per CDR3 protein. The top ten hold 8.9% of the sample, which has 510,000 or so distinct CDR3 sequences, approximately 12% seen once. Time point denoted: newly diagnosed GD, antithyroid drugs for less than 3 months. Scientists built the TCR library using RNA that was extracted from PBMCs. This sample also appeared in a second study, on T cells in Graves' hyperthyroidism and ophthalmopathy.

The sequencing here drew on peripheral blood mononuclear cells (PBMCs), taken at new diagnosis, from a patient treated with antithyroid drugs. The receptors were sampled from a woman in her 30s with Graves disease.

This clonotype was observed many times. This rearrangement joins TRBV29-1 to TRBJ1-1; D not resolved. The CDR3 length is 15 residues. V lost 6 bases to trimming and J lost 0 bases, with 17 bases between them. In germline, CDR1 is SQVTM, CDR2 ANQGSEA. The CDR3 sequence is CSVRSFGVMNTEAFF. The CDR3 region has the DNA TGCAGCGTCCGGAGCTTCGGGGTTATGAACACTGAAGCTTTCTTT.

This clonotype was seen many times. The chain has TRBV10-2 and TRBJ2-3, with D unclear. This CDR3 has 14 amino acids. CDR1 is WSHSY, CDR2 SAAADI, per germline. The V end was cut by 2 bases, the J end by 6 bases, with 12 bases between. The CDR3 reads CASSEGFWSDTQYF. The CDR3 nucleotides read TGCGCCAGCAGTGAGGGATTTTGGTCCGATACGCAGTATTTT.

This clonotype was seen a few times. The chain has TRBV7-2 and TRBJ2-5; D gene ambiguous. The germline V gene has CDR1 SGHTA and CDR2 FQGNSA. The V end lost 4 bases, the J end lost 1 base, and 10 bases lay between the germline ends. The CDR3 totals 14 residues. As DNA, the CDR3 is TGTGCCAGCAGCTCCCTGGGCATCCAAGAGACCCAGTACTTC. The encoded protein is CASSSLGIQETQYF. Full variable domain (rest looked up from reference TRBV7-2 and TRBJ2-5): GAGVSQSPSNKVTEKGKDVELRCDPISGHTALYWYRQSLGQGLEFLIYFQGNSAPDKSGLPSDRFSAERTGGSVSTLTIQRTQQEDSAVYLCASSSLGIQETQYFGPGTRLLVL.

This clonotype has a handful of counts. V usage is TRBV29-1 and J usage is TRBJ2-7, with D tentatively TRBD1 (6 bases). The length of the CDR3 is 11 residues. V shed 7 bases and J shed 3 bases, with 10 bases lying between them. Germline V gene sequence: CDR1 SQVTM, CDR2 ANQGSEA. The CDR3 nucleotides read TGCAGCGCCGAGGACAGCTACGAGCAGTACTTC. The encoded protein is CSAEDSYEQYF.

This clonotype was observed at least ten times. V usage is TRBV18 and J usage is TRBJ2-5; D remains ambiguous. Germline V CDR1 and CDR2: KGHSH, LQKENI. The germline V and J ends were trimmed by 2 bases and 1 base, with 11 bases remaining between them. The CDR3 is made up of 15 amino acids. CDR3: CASSPSLQRQETQYF. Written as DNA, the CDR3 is TGTGCCAGCTCACCAAGCTTACAGCGCCAAGAGACCCAGTACTTC.

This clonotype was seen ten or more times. The CDR3 region has the DNA TGTGCCAGCATCCTAAACACTGAAGCTTTCTTT. This translates into CASILNTEAFF. The chain joins TRBV6-2 or TRBV6-3 to TRBJ1-1; no reliable D call. CDR3 length: 11 amino acids. The germline V and J ends were trimmed by 7 bases and 2 bases, with 5 bases remaining between them. Germline V lookup: CDR1 MNHEY, CDR2 SVGEGT.

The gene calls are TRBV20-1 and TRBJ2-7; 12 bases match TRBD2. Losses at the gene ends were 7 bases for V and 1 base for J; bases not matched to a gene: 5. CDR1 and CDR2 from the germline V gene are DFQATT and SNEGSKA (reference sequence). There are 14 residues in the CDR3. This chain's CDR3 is CSVRTSGKSYEQYF. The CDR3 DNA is TGCAGTGTTAGGACTAGCGGGAAGTCCTACGAGCAGTACTTC.

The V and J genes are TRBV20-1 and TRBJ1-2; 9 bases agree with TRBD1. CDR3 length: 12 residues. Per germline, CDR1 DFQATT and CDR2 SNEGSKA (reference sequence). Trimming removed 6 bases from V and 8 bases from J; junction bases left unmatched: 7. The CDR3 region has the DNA TGCAGTGCGGAACAGGGGGCGCGCGGCTACACCTTC. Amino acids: CSAEQGARGYTF.

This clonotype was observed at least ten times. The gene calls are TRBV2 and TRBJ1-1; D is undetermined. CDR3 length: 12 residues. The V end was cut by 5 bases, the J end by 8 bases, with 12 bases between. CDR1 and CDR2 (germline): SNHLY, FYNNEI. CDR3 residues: CASSRGEQEAFF. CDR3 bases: TGTGCCAGCAGTAGAGGTGAACAGGAAGCTTTCTTT. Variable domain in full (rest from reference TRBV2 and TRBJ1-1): EPEVTQTPSHQVTQMGQEVILRCVPISNHLYFYWYRQILGQKVEFLVSFYNNEISEKSEIFDDQFSVERPDGSNFTLKIRSTKLEDSAMYFCASSRGEQEAFFGQGTRLTVV.

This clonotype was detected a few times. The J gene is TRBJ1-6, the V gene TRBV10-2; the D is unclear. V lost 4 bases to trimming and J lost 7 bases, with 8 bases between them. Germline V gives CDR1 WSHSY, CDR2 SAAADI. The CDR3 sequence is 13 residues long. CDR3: CASSGAVNSPLHF. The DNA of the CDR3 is TGCGCCAGCAGTGGCGCAGTCAATTCACCCCTCCACTTT.